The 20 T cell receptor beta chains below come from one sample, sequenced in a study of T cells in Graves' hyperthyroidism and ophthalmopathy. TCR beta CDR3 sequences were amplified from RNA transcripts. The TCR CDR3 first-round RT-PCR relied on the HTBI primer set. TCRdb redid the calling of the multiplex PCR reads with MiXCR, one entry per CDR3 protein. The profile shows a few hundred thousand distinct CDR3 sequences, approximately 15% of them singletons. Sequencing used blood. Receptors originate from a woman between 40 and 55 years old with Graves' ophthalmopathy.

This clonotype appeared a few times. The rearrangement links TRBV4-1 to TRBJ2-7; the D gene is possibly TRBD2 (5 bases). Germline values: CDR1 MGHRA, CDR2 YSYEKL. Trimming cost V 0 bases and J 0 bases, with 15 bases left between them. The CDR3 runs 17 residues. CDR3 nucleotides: TGCGCCAGCAGCCAAGATCAATTTGTGGCGGGCTCCTACGAGCAGTACTTC. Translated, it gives CASSQDQFVAGSYEQYF.

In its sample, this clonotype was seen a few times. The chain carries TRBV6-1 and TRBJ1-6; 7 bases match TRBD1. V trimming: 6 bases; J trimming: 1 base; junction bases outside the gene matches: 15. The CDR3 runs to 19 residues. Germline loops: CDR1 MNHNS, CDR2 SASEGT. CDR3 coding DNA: TGTGCCAGCAGGGGGAGGGGCACAGGGGATAGTTCCTATAATTCACCCCTCCACTTT. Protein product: CASRGRGTGDSSYNSPLHF.

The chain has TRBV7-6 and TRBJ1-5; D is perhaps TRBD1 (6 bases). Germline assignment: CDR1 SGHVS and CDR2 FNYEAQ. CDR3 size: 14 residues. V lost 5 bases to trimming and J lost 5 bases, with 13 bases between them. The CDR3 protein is CASSPGQWDQPQHF. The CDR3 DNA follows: TGTGCCAGCAGCCCAGGACAGTGGGATCAGCCCCAGCATTTT. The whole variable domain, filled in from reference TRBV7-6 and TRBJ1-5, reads GAGVSQSPRYKVTKRGQDVALRCDPISGHVSLYWYRQALGQGPEFLTYFNYEAQQDKSGLPNDRFSAERPEGSISTLTIQRTEQRDSAMYRCASSPGQWDQPQHFGDGTRLSIL.

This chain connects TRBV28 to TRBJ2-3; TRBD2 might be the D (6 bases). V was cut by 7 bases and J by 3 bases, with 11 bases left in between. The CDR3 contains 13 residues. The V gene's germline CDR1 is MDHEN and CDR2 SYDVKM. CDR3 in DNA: TGTGCCAGCACGGAAGGAGGGACAGATACGCAGTATTTT. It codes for CASTEGGTDTQYF.

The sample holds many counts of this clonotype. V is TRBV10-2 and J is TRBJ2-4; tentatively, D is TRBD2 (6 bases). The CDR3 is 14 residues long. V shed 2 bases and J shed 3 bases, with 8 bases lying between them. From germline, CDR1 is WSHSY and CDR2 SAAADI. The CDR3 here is CASSEEGGKNIQYF. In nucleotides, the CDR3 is TGCGCCAGCAGTGAGGAGGGAGGCAAAAACATTCAGTACTTC.

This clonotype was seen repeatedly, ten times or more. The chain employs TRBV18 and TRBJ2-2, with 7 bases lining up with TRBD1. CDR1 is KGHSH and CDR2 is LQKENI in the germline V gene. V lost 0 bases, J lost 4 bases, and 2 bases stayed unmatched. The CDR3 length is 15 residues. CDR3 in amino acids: CASSPPTGLTGELFF. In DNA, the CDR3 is TGTGCCAGCTCACCACCGACAGGGCTCACCGGGGAGCTGTTTTTT. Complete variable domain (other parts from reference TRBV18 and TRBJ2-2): NAGVMQNPRHLVRRRGQEARLRCSPMKGHSHVYWYRQLPEEGLKFMVYLQKENIIDESGMPKERFSAEFPKEGPSILRIQQVVRGDSAAYFCASSPPTGLTGELFFGEGSRLTVL.

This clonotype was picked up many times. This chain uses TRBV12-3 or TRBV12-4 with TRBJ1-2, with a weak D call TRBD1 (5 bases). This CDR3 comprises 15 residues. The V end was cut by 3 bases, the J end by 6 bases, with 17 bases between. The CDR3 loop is CASSFLPGELDGYTF. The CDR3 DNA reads TGTGCCAGCAGTTTTCTTCCGGGGGAACTCGATGGCTACACCTTC.

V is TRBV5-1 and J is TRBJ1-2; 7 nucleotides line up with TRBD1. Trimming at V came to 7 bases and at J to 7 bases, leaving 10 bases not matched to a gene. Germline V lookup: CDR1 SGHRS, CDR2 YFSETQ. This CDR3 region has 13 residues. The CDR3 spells CASGSTDRLGYTF. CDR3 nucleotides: TGCGCCAGCGGGTCTACGGACAGGCTTGGCTACACCTTC.

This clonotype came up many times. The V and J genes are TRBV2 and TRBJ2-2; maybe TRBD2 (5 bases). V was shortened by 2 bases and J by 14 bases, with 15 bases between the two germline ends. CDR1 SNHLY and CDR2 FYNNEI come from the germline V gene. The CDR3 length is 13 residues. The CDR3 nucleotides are TGTGCCAGCAGTGAATCCCGGGCCCGGGGACTGTTTTTT. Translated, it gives CASSESRARGLFF.

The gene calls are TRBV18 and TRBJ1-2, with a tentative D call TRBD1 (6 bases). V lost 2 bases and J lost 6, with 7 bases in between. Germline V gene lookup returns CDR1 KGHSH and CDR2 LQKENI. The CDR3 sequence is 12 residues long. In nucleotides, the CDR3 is TGTGCCAGCTCACCAAAGGGGGATGGCTACACCTTC. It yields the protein CASSPKGDGYTF. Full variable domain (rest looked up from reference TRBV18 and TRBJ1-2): NAGVMQNPRHLVRRRGQEARLRCSPMKGHSHVYWYRQLPEEGLKFMVYLQKENIIDESGMPKERFSAEFPKEGPSILRIQQVVRGDSAAYFCASSPKGDGYTFGSGTRLTVV.

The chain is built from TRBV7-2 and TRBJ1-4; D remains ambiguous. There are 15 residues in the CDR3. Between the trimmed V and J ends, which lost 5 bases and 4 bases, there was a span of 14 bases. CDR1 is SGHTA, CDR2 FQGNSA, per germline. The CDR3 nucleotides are TGTGCCAGCAGCAGCTTAGGGTCCGTTAATGAAAAACTGTTTTTT. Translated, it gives CASSSLGSVNEKLFF.

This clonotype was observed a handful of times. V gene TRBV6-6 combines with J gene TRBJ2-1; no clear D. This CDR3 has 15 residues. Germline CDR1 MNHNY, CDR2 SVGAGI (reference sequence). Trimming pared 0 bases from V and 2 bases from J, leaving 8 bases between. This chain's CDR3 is CASSYSEPTYNEQFF. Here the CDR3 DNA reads TGTGCCAGCAGTTACTCCGAACCAACCTACAATGAGCAGTTCTTC.

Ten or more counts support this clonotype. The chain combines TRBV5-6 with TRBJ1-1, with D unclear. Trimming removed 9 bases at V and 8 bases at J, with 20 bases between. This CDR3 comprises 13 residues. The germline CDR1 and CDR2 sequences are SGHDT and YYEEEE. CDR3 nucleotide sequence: TGTGCCACGCTCCGATTCCCGTCGACGGAAGCTTTCTTT. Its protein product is CATLRFPSTEAFF.

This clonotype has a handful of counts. CDR3 protein: CASSPRHLNPYGYTF. The CDR3 nucleotides are TGCGCCAGCAGCCCCCGACACCTTAACCCCTATGGCTACACCTTC. The chain couples TRBV4-1 to TRBJ1-2; D unresolved. CDR3 length: 15 amino acids. The V gene lost 4 bases and the J gene lost 4 bases, with 16 bases spanning the gap. Germline V CDR1 and CDR2: MGHRA, YSYEKL.

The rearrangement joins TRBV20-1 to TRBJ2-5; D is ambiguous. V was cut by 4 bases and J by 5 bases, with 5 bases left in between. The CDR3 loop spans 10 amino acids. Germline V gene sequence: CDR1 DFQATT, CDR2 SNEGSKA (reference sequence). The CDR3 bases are TGCAGTGCTACTCCTGAGACCCAGTACTTC. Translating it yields CSATPETQYF.

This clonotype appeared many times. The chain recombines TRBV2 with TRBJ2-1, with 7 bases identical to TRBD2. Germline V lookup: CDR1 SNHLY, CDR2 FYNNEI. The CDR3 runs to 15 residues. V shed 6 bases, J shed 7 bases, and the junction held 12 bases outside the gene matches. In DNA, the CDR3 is TGTGCCAGCAGCGCCGTCTGGGGGGGGAGAAATGAGCAGTTCTTC. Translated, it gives CASSAVWGGRNEQFF. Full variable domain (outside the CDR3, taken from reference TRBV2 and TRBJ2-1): EPEVTQTPSHQVTQMGQEVILRCVPISNHLYFYWYRQILGQKVEFLVSFYNNEISEKSEIFDDQFSVERPDGSNFTLKIRSTKLEDSAMYFCASSAVWGGRNEQFFGPGTRLTVL.

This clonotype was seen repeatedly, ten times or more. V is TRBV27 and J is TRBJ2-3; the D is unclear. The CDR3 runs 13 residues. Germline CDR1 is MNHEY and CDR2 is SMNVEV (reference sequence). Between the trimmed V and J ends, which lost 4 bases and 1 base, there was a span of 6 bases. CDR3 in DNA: TGTGCCAGCAGTTCTCGGGGCACAGATACGCAGTATTTT. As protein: CASSSRGTDTQYF.

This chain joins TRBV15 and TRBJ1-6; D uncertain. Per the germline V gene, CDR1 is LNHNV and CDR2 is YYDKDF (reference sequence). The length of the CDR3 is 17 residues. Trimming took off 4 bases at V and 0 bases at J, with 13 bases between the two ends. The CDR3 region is CATSTRLTSSYNSPLHF. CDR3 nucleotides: TGTGCCACCAGCACCAGACTGACGAGCTCCTATAATTCACCCCTCCACTTT.

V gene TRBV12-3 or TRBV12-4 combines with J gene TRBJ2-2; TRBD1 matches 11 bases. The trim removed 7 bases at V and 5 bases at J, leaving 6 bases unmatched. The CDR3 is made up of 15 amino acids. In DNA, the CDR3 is TGTGCCAGCACTTGGACAGGGGGCTTAACCGGGGAGCTGTTTTTT. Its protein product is CASTWTGGLTGELFF.

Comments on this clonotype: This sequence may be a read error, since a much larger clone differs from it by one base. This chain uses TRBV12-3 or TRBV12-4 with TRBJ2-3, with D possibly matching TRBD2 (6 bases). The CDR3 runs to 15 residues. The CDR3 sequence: CAGSFWTTSTDTQYF. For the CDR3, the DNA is TGTGCCGGCAGTTTCTGGACTACCAGCACAGATACGCAGTATTTT.